This TCR beta chain was captured in a study of cytomegalovirus exposure and HLA in healthy donors. The study, taken as a whole, reports: Later findings reportedly placed an Asian-associated ancestry cluster below the approximately 670-donor mean for N-insertions. A highly shared variant cluster was judged a likely technical artifact. Accurate HLA-A and HLA-B prediction from TCR beta sequences was reported for most subjects. Most TCR sequences were uncommon, yet certain public TCRs appeared in many donors.

Turning to this clone: Its antigen is not known.

The CDR3 sequence is 15 residues long. The junction had 6 bases not matched to a gene; V was cut back by 1 base and J by 5 bases. Germline lookup yields CDR1 SGHNT and CDR2 YYREEE (reference sequence). Primers: 60 Vbeta forward and 13 Jbeta reverse. Method: immunoSEQ multiplex PCR; TCRdb's copy keeps in-frame clones and lacks some. The top ten clones hold more than 1.1% of a sample with some 190,000 clones, around 80% of them seen once. Sequencing input: PBMCs. The J gene is TRBJ2-5, the V gene TRBV5-4; 9 nucleotides line up with TRBD1. The origin of this receptor is a girl aged 10-17 years in good health and CMV-seropositive. The CDR3 sequence is CASSLPLTGGETQYF. CDR3 sequence (DNA): TGTGCCAGCAGCTTGCCCCTGACAGGGGGGGAGACCCAGTACTTC.